What follows describes a single T cell receptor beta chain. The CDR3 sequence is 13 residues long. V was shortened by 4 bases and J by 5 bases, with 8 bases between the two germline ends. CDR1 is SGHNT and CDR2 is YENEEA in the germline V gene. This specimen belongs to a study of shared clonotypes between healthy human individuals. TCRdb's table, derived via immunoSEQ multiplex PCR, lists solely in-frame clones and lacks some. The repertoire holds hundreds of thousands of clones, with about 95% as singletons. Naivety among CD8 cells was defined by CD45RO negativity and positive CCR7 selection, thereby excluding terminally differentiated effector memory CD45RA+ cells.

This chain connects TRBV11-3 to TRBJ2-2; D unresolved. The sample comprised naive CD8+ T cells sorted from blood. The source is a woman between 25 and 40 years old in good health. The CDR3 spells CASSWTATGELFF. For the CDR3, the DNA is TGTGCCAGCAGCTGGACCGCTACCGGGGAGCTGTTTTTT.